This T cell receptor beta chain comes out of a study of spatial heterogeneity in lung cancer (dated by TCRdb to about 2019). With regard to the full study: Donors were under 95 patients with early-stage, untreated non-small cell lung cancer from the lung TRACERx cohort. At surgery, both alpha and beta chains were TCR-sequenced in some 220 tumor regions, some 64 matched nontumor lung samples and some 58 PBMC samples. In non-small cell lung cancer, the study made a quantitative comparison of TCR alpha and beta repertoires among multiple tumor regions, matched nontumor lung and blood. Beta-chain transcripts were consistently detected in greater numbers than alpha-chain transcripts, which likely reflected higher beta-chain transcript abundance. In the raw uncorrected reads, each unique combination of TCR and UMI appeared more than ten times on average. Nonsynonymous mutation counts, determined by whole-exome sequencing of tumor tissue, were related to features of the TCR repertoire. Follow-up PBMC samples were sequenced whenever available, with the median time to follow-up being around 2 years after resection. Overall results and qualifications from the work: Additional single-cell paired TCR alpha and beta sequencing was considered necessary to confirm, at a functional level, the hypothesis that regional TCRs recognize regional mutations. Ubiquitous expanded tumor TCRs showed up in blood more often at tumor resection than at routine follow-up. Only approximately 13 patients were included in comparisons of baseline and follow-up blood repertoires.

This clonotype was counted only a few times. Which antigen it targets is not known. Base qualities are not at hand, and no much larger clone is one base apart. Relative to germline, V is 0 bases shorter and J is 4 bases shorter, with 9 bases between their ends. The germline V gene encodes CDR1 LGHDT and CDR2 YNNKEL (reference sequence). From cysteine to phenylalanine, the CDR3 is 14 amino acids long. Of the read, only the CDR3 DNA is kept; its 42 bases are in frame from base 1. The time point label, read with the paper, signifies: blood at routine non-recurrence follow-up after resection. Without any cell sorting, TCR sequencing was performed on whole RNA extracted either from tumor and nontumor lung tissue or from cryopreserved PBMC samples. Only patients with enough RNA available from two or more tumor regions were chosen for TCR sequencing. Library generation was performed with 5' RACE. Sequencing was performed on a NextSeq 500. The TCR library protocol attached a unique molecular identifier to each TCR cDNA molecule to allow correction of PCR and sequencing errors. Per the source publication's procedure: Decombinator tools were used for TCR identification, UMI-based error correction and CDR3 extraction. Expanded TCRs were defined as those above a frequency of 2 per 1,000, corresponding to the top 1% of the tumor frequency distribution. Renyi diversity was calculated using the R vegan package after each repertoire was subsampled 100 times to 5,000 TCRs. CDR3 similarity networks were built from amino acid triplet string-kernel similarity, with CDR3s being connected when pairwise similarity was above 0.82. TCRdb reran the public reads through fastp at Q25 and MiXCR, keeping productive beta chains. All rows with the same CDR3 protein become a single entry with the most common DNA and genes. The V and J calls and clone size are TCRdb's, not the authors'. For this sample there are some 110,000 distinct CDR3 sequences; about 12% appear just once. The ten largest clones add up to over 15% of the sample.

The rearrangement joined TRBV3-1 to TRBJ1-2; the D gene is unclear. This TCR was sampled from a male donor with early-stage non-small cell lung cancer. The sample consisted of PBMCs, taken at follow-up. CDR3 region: CASSQDRIPYGYTF. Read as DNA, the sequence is TGTGCCAGCAGCCAAGATAGGATCCCCTATGGCTACACCTTC.